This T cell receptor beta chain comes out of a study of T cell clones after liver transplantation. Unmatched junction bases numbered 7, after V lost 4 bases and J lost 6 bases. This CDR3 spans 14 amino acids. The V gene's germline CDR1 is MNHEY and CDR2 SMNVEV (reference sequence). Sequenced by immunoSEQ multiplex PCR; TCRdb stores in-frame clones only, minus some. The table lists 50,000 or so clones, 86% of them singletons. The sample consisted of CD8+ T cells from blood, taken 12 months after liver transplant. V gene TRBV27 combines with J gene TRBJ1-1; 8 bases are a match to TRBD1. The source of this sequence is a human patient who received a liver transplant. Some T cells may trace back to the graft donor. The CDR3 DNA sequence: TGTGCCAGCAGTTACGGACAGGGTATCCCTGAAGCTTTCTTT. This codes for CASSYGQGIPEAFF.